Presented here are 30 T cell receptor beta chains from one specimen sequenced in a study of long-term antiretroviral therapy in people with HIV. Samples were assayed with immunoSEQ v3.0 at survey level. Measured with immunoSEQ multiplex PCR; TCRdb has only the in-frame clones, and not every one. The sample has some 28,000 clones, about 95% seen once. Sequences were derived from unsorted PBMCs, sampled approximately 6.3 years after starting antiretroviral therapy. These receptors all come from a man aged 30-40 years with HIV.

J is TRBJ1-2 and V is TRBV2; TRBD1 aligns across 7 bases. Germline CDR1 is SNHLY and CDR2 is FYNNEI. This CDR3 comprises 13 residues. Unmatched junction bases numbered 8, after V lost 9 bases and J lost 4 bases. Here the CDR3 reads CASLGQPAYGYTF. The DNA for the CDR3 is TGTGCCAGTTTGGGACAGCCAGCCTATGGCTACACCTTC.

This clone was seen a single time. The chain couples TRBV7-2 to TRBJ2-1; D remains ambiguous. The V and J ends lost 3 bases and 5 bases respectively, with 8 bases between them. The CDR3 has 13 residues. The germline V gene encodes CDR1 SGHTA and CDR2 FQGNSA. CDR3 loop: CASSFFYDNEQFF. The CDR3 region has the DNA TGTGCCAGCAGCTTCTTCTATGACAATGAGCAGTTCTTC.

In nucleotides, the CDR3 is TGTGCCAGTAGTATAGATACGGCTAGCGGGGGGGCGCGGCAGTTCTTC. Translated, it gives CASSIDTASGGARQFF. The chain is built from TRBV19 and TRBJ2-1, with TRBD2 matching 12 bases. Germline CDR1 reads LNHDA; CDR2 reads SQIVND (reference sequence). The CDR3 has 16 amino acids. Losses at the gene ends were 0 bases for V and 12 bases for J; bases not matched to a gene: 9.

The chain carries TRBV6-5 and TRBJ1-1, with 7 positions matching TRBD1. The germline V gene has CDR1 MNHEY and CDR2 SVGAGI. J gave up 3 bases and V 6 bases, and 10 bases lay outside the gene matches. This CDR3 spans 15 amino acids. CDR3 sequence reads: CASRTWPTGDTEAFF. Here the CDR3 DNA reads TGTGCCAGCAGGACATGGCCAACAGGGGACACTGAAGCTTTCTTT.

The rearrangement uses TRBV2 and TRBJ2-5, with 7 positions matching TRBD2. CDR3 length equals 15 residues. The V gene's germline CDR1 is SNHLY and CDR2 FYNNEI. Trimming took 4 bases from V and 1 from J; bases not matched to a gene: 6. CDR3 sequence (DNA): TGTGCCAGCAGTGCTGTAGCGGGCCTCCAAGAGACCCAGTACTTC. It specifies CASSAVAGLQETQYF.

V gene TRBV15 combines with J gene TRBJ2-1; the D is unclear. The CDR3 has 15 amino acids. V was trimmed by 3 bases and J by 10 bases, leaving 19 bases between them. Germline loops: CDR1 LNHNV, CDR2 YYDKDF (reference sequence). CDR3 protein: CATSSSDVKIGEQFF. CDR3 DNA sequence: TGTGCCACCAGCAGTTCGGACGTAAAGATAGGCGAGCAGTTCTTC.

In nucleotides, the CDR3 is TGTGCCAGCAGTCCCACCCGGGGGATCTCCTACGAGCAGTACTTC. It translates to CASSPTRGISYEQYF. V is TRBV6-5 and J is TRBJ2-7, with D perhaps matching TRBD2 (6 bases). V was clipped by 5 bases and J by 0 bases, with 14 bases between them. The CDR3 contains 15 residues. Per the germline V gene, CDR1 is MNHEY and CDR2 is SVGAGI.

The rearrangement uses TRBV7-2 and TRBJ2-5; a weak D match, TRBD1 (6 bases). Trimming stripped 1 base from V and 5 bases from J, with 11 bases between. Germline CDR1 and CDR2: SGHTA and FQGNSA. CDR3 size: 14 residues. The CDR3 region has the DNA TGTGCCAGCAGCTTAGACAGGGCATACGAGACCCAGTACTTC. Translating gives CASSLDRAYETQYF.

The genes are TRBV7-9 and TRBJ1-3; possibly TRBD1 for D (5 bases). V shed 6 bases and J shed 2 bases, with 17 bases lying between them. The germline V gene has CDR1 SEHNR and CDR2 FQNEAQ (reference sequence). This CDR3 is built from 16 residues. In nucleotides, the CDR3 is TGTGCCAGCAGGCCGGGACTCCCCGGCACTGGAAACACCATATATTTT. It yields the protein CASRPGLPGTGNTIYF.

This clone was seen a handful of times. The chain couples TRBV13 to TRBJ2-3; 15 positions agree with TRBD2. The CDR3 extends over 17 amino acids. V dropped 5 bases and J dropped 5; count of bases not matched to a gene: 8. In germline, CDR1 is PRHDT, CDR2 FYEKMQ (reference sequence). CDR3 nucleotide sequence: TGTGCCAGCAGCACGGGACTAGCGGGAGGCCTCGGAGATACGCAGTATTTT. This encodes CASSTGLAGGLGDTQYF.

The rearrangement links TRBV7-3 to TRBJ1-1; no definite D call. The CDR3 covers 13 residues. Germline V CDR1 and CDR2: SGHTA, FQGTGA. The ends were cut back, 2 bases at V and 1 base at J, with 5 bases in the middle. CDR3 nucleotides: TGTGCCAGCAGCTTAGAAGCGAACACTGAAGCTTTCTTT. It encodes CASSLEANTEAFF.

This chain connects TRBV5-6 to TRBJ2-2, with TRBD1 identical over 7 bases. This CDR3 is 16 amino acids long. Losses at the gene ends were 4 bases for V and 4 bases for J; bases not matched to a gene: 10. Germline loops: CDR1 SGHDT, CDR2 YYEEEE. CDR3 nucleotide sequence: TGTGCCAGCAGCCTACCCGGGACAGTAGTCACCGGGGAGCTGTTTTTT. As protein: CASSLPGTVVTGELFF.

J is TRBJ1-5 and V is TRBV14; 7 nucleotides match TRBD1. The V gene's germline CDR1 is SGHDN and CDR2 FVKESK. Trimming took 3 bases from V and 6 from J; bases not matched to a gene: 2. The CDR3 consists of 13 residues. CDR3 region: CASSQNRGQPQHF. As DNA, the CDR3 is TGTGCCAGCAGCCAGAACAGGGGTCAGCCCCAGCATTTT.

The chain is built from TRBV18 and TRBJ2-3, with 14 nucleotides matching TRBD2. CDR1 is KGHSH, CDR2 LQKENI, per germline. Germline trimming cut 1 base from V and 6 bases from J; bases unmatched to any gene: 6. The CDR3 totals 17 residues. The CDR3 bases are TGTGCCAGCTCACCACGACTAGCGGGGGGGCGGATCGATACGCAGTATTTT. This translates into CASSPRLAGGRIDTQYF. Complete variable domain (other parts from reference TRBV18 and TRBJ2-3): NAGVMQNPRHLVRRRGQEARLRCSPMKGHSHVYWYRQLPEEGLKFMVYLQKENIIDESGMPKERFSAEFPKEGPSILRIQQVVRGDSAAYFCASSPRLAGGRIDTQYFGPGTRLTVL.

The chain carries TRBV4-2 and TRBJ1-1, with 7 bases that match TRBD1. Germline CDR1 LGHNA, CDR2 YNFKEQ. V trimming: 1 base; J trimming: 3 bases; junction bases outside the gene matches: 5. The CDR3 is 15 amino acids. The CDR3 DNA reads as TGTGCCAGCAGCCAAGCACAGGGGAGAGACACTGAAGCTTTCTTT. Protein: CASSQAQGRDTEAFF.

The J gene is TRBJ2-2, the V gene TRBV5-4; 9 positions agree with TRBD2. The CDR3 contains 16 residues. V dropped 6 bases and J dropped 1; count of bases not matched to a gene: 7. Germline V lookup: CDR1 SGHNT, CDR2 YYREEE (reference sequence). The CDR3 DNA follows: TGTGCCAGCACCCGGCGGGGGGGCTGGAACACCGGGGAGCTGTTTTTT. It translates to CASTRRGGWNTGELFF.

The J gene is TRBJ2-3, the V gene TRBV29-1; unclear D gene. Trimming cost V 2 bases and J 1 base, with 13 bases left between them. The CDR3 runs 15 residues. Germline V gives CDR1 SQVTM, CDR2 ANQGSEA. This CDR3 reads CSVESLTRGTDTQYF. CDR3 DNA: TGCAGCGTTGAATCTCTGACTCGGGGCACAGATACGCAGTATTTT.

The chain employs TRBV7-9 and TRBJ1-1; 8 bases line up with TRBD1. CDR1 and CDR2 from the germline V gene are SEHNR and FQNEAQ (reference sequence). V trimming: 0 bases; J trimming: 4 bases; junction bases outside the gene matches: 7. CDR3 length equals 16 residues. The CDR3 loop reads CASSLASLQGATEAFF. CDR3 DNA: TGTGCCAGCAGCTTAGCCTCCCTCCAGGGGGCCACTGAAGCTTTCTTT.

This clone showed up just once. The chain employs TRBV30 and TRBJ1-2, with 10 positions matching TRBD1. The CDR3 totals 15 residues. The V gene's germline CDR1 is GTSNPN and CDR2 SVGIG (reference sequence). The V segment lost 0 bases and the J segment 7 bases; nucleotides outside the gene matches: 8. In nucleotides, the CDR3 is TGTGCCTGGAGTGTACGGAGACAGGGGGCTGGTGGCTACACCTTC. Its protein is CAWSVRRQGAGGYTF.

The V and J genes are TRBV19 and TRBJ1-5; D remains ambiguous. CDR1 and CDR2 (germline): LNHDA, SQIVND (reference sequence). The CDR3 has 17 residues. V lost 3 bases to trimming and J lost 3 bases, with 18 bases between them. The CDR3 nucleotides read TGTGCCAGTAGTATGGATGGAGGAAAGGCAAACAATCAGCCCCAGCATTTT. Its translation is CASSMDGGKANNQPQHF.

This clone was detected only once. Its ends do not fully match the called genes, so a read error is possible. The chain carries TRBV19 and TRBJ2-1; D is unclear. The germline V gene encodes CDR1 LNHDA and CDR2 SQIVND (reference sequence). The CDR3 covers 15 residues. The chain's CDR3 is CASSVDFYSYNEQFF. DNA of the CDR3: TGTGCCAGTAGTGTAGACTTCTACTCCTACAATGAGCAGTTCTTC.

The chain is built from TRBV2 and TRBJ1-1; a possible D gene is TRBD1 (5 bases). The CDR3 contains 16 residues. Trimming removed 7 bases from V and 1 base from J, with 19 bases in between. Germline CDR1 and CDR2: SNHLY and FYNNEI. For the CDR3, the DNA is TGTGCCAGCAAGGAATTTTGGGGGGAAAAGAACACTGAAGCTTTCTTT. Amino acid sequence: CASKEFWGEKNTEAFF.

The gene calls are TRBV6-4 and TRBJ2-7, with D unresolved. Germline V gene data show CDR1 as MRHNA and CDR2 as SNTAGT. V was clipped by 0 bases and J by 4 bases, with 13 bases between them. The CDR3 is 15 amino acids. The CDR3 DNA follows: TGTGCCAGCAGTGACTCCGGGCCAGCCCTTTACGAGCAGTACTTC. It is translated as CASSDSGPALYEQYF.

The chain combines TRBV6-5 with TRBJ2-7; D is perhaps TRBD1 (8 bases). There are 15 residues in the CDR3. V shed 5 bases and J shed 0 bases, with 14 bases lying between them. Germline V gives CDR1 MNHEY, CDR2 SVGAGI. The CDR3: CASSHRGGYSYEQYF. CDR3 in DNA: TGTGCCAGCAGTCACAGGGGGGGCTACTCCTACGAGCAGTACTTC.

This rearrangement joins TRBV7-6 to TRBJ2-1, with TRBD2 identical over 14 bases. Germline CDR1 is SGHVS and CDR2 is FNYEAQ. The CDR3 runs 15 residues. Germline trimming cut 6 bases from V and 7 bases from J; bases unmatched to any gene: 5. CDR3 sequence (DNA): TGTGCCAGCAGTTTTGGACTAGCGGGAGGTAATGAGCAGTTCTTC. Its translation: CASSFGLAGGNEQFF.

The J gene is TRBJ1-1, the V gene TRBV5-1; 7 bases map to TRBD1. CDR3 size: 13 residues. The V and J ends lost 5 bases and 5 bases, in that order; junction bases with no gene match: 6. CDR1 and CDR2 (germline): SGHRS, YFSETQ. The DNA of the CDR3 is TGCGCCAGCAGATATGCAGGGGGGACTGAAGCTTTCTTT. This sequence encodes CASRYAGGTEAFF.

The CDR3 DNA is TGTGCCAGCAGCTCGGGACTAGCGTTAAACAGGGAGCTGTTTTTT. Protein: CASSSGLALNRELFF. The chain links TRBV7-2 to TRBJ2-2; 10 bases agree with TRBD2. There are 15 residues in the CDR3. The germline gives CDR1 SGHTA, CDR2 FQGNSA. J was trimmed by 9 bases and V by 4 bases; bases with no gene match: 8.

The rearrangement links TRBV5-1 to TRBJ2-7; D is unclear. The CDR3 consists of 15 residues. Trimming removed 0 bases from V and 1 base from J, with 11 bases in between. Germline loops: CDR1 SGHRS, CDR2 YFSETQ. The chain's CDR3 is CASSLGPGGSYEQYF. DNA of the CDR3: TGCGCCAGCAGCTTGGGCCCGGGTGGGTCCTACGAGCAGTACTTC.

The chain uses TRBV6-4 and TRBJ2-2; weak D call: TRBD2 (6 bases). This CDR3 contains 13 residues. The germline gives CDR1 MRHNA, CDR2 SNTAGT. Trimming stripped 3 bases from V and 8 bases from J, with 10 bases between. The CDR3 bases are TGTGCCAGCAGTGATACGGGAGCTGGGGAGCTGTTTTTT. Translated: CASSDTGAGELFF.

This chain links TRBV10-3 with TRBJ1-6; D is perhaps TRBD1 (6 bases). Germline values: CDR1 ENHRY, CDR2 SYGVKD. This CDR3 is built from 14 residues. Trimming removed 3 bases at V and 7 bases at J, with 10 bases between. The CDR3 DNA reads as TGTGCCATCAGTGAACAGGGTTCCAATTCACCCCTCCACTTT. Residues: CAISEQGSNSPLHF.